This is a list of T cell receptor beta chains from one sample in a study of vaccination and CD4 T cells after COVID-19. No antigen is known for these receptors. TCRdb passed the PCR reads through MiXCR, listing each CDR3 protein once. The sample includes around 15,000 distinct CDR3 sequences, approximately 50% of them seen just once. The specimen was CD4+ T cells from blood, cultured in vitro, collected about 7 months after SARS-CoV-2 vaccination. The receptors derive from a human donor who had recovered from COVID-19. The CDR3 runs from the conserved cysteine through the conserved F or W. D genes are given only for firm matches. Clone size is shown for a subset of rows, as once, few, many or a class of expanded clone.

TRBJ2-3 . . TRBV2 TGTGCCAGCAGTGACGTAGGGGCTGGGGATACGCAGTATTTT CASSDVGAGDTQYF
TRBJ2-7 . once TRBV11-2 TGTGCCAGCAGCCGAACTAGTCACGAGCAGTACTTC CASSRTSHEQYF
TRBJ2-6 . few TRBV7-9 TGTGCCAGCAGCTTACCATCAGAGGGGCTCTCTGGGGCCAACGTCCTGACTTTC CASSLPSEGLSGANVLTF
TRBJ2-7 . few TRBV11-3 TGTGCCGGACGGGGCCTCCCGGAGTGCTCCTACGAGCAGTACTTC CAGRGLPECSYEQYF
TRBJ2-7 . once TRBV7-9 TGTGCCAGCAGCCCCAGGACCTCCTCCTACGAGCAGTACTTC CASSPRTSSYEQYF
TRBJ1-2 TRBD1 . TRBV7-3 TGTGCCAGCAGCTCCCCCGGGACAGCGGGCTACACCTTC CASSSPGTAGYTF
TRBJ1-2 TRBD1 . TRBV4-3 TGCGCCAGCAGCCAAGATCGCAACAGGGGCTATGGCTACACCTTC CASSQDRNRGYGYTF
TRBJ2-1 . few TRBV7-3 TGTGCCAGCAGCTTAGGAAGGCGCAATGAGCAGTTCTTC CASSLGRRNEQFF
TRBJ1-2 . few TRBV6-1 TGTGCCAGCAGCCCAAGGGGGGATAACTATGGCTACACCTTC CASSPRGDNYGYTF
TRBJ2-7 TRBD1 . TRBV24-1 TGTGCCACCAGCCGGCGTTTGGGACAGATGCCCTACGAGCAGTACTTC CATSRRLGQMPYEQYF
TRBJ2-7 TRBD2 . TRBV7-8 TGTGCCAGCAGTCAAGCGGGGAGCGGGAGGGCCTACGAGCAGTACTTC CASSQAGSGRAYEQYF
TRBJ1-2 . . TRBV4-1 TGCGCCAGCAGCCAACGGTTCGCAGGGATCCTCTATGGCTACACCTTC CASSQRFAGILYGYTF
TRBJ1-1 . . TRBV6-5 TGTGCCAGCAGTTATTCGGGGGGCTCAGGACCCACTGAAGCTTTCTTT CASSYSGGSGPTEAFF
TRBJ1-6 TRBD1 . TRBV6-1 TGTGCCAGCAGCCTCTCTTACGACAGGGGAAATTCACCCCTCCACTTT CASSLSYDRGNSPLHF
TRBJ2-7 TRBD1 . TRBV7-2 TGTGCCAGCAGCTTAGCTCCGGGACAGGGCTACGAGCAGTACTTC CASSLAPGQGYEQYF
TRBJ2-1 . . TRBV7-2 TGTGCCAGCAGCCCCCACAATGAGGCGGGGGAGCAGTTCTTC CASSPHNEAGEQFF
TRBJ2-5 TRBD1 . TRBV7-3 TGTGCCAGCAGCTCCACTACAGGGGAAACCCAGTACTTC CASSSTTGETQYF
TRBJ2-7 TRBD1 once TRBV6-1 TGTGCCAGCAGTGAAAGACAGGGACCCTACGAGCAGTACTTC CASSERQGPYEQYF
TRBJ2-1 . . TRBV7-2 TGTGCCAGCAGCGTCACCCCGGGACTCGGCAATGAGCAGTTCTTC CASSVTPGLGNEQFF
TRBJ1-1 TRBD1 . TRBV11-3 TGTGCCAGCAGCCGGGGACAGGGGGGACTGAACACTGAAGCTTTCTTT CASSRGQGGLNTEAFF
TRBJ2-1 . . TRBV20-1 TGCAGTGCTAGAGATCTGGCGGTCTCCTACAATGAGCAGTTCTTC CSARDLAVSYNEQFF
TRBJ2-5 TRBD1 . TRBV10-3 TGTGCCACCGAGGAGACAGGGAGCGAGACCCAGTACTTC CATEETGSETQYF
TRBJ1-5 . . TRBV19 TGTGCCAGTAGAGGCCAGACTAGCAATCAGCCCCAGCATTTT CASRGQTSNQPQHF
TRBJ1-1 . . TRBV29-1 TGCAGCGTCGAGATCATGAGGAACACTGAAGCTTTCTTT CSVEIMRNTEAFF
TRBJ2-3 TRBD2 few TRBV20-1 TGCAGTGCTAGCTCCCCGGTTAGCGGGAGCGATACGCAGTATTTT CSASSPVSGSDTQYF
TRBJ2-7 . . TRBV20-1 TGCAGTGCTAGGACAGTTTTCGGGGCCAACGAGCAGTACTTC CSARTVFGANEQYF
TRBJ2-7 . few TRBV7-2 TGTGCCAGCAGTCGCCCACAGGGACCCCACGAGCAGTACTTC CASSRPQGPHEQYF
TRBJ1-1 TRBD1 . TRBV6-2/TRBV6-3 TGTGCCACCCAGGAACAGGGGATTATGCCTGAAGCTTTCTTT CATQEQGIMPEAFF
TRBJ1-1 . . TRBV20-1 TGCAGTGCAACCCCCGCGGGGCCGAACACTGAAGCTTTCTTT CSATPAGPNTEAFF
TRBJ2-3 TRBD1 . TRBV6-1 TGTGCCAGCAAATTAAGGGGGCGCGGAGATACGCAGTATTTT CASKLRGRGDTQYF
TRBJ2-5 TRBD2 . TRBV5-1 TGCGCCAGCAGCTTGGGAGCGGGGGCTGGCGGGGAGACCCAGTACTTC CASSLGAGAGGETQYF
TRBJ2-5 TRBD2 . TRBV5-3 TGTGCCAGAAGCTCGGGACTAGCGGAAACAAAAGTCCAAGAGACCCAGTACTTC CARSSGLAETKVQETQYF
TRBJ1-5 . . TRBV19 TGTGCCAGTAAAGGTCTGGGCAATCAGCCCCAGCATTTT CASKGLGNQPQHF
TRBJ1-5 TRBD1 . TRBV20-1 TGCAGTGCTACCCCCGGCGGGAGGGGGCGAGGTCAGCCCCAGCATTTT CSATPGGRGRGQPQHF
TRBJ1-1 . . TRBV7-2 TGTGCCAGCAGCCTCCGAGGCAGGGTAAACACTGAAGCTTTCTTT CASSLRGRVNTEAFF
TRBJ1-5 . . TRBV12-3/TRBV12-4 TGTGCCAGCAGTTTAGCGACAGATCAGCCCCAGCATTTT CASSLATDQPQHF
TRBJ2-5 TRBD2 few TRBV15 TGTGCCACCAGCAGACCTAGCGGGGGGTTGGAGACCCAGTACTTC CATSRPSGGLETQYF
TRBJ2-5 TRBD2 few TRBV20-1 TGCAGTGCTAACCGGCGGGGGACTAGCGGGGAGACCCAGTACTTC CSANRRGTSGETQYF
TRBJ1-4 . . TRBV28 TGTGCCAGCAGTCAAGGGGGGTCGGGGGAAAAACTGTTTTTT CASSQGGSGEKLFF
TRBJ2-1 . . TRBV7-8 TGTGCCAGCGGCGGCCTGGACTCCTACAATGAGCAGTTCTTC CASGGLDSYNEQFF
TRBJ2-1 TRBD2 . TRBV20-1 TGCAGTGCTAGACGAGGACGGGGGGGCGGGGCGCTTAAAGGAAAGGAGCAGTTCTTC CSARRGRGGGALKGKEQFF
TRBJ1-2 TRBD1 . TRBV11-3 TGTGCCAGCAGCACAGGGGCGTATGGCTACACCTTC CASSTGAYGYTF
TRBJ2-5 . . TRBV4-2 TGTGCCAGCAGCGAAGGGATGGCGGAGGGCCAAGAGACCCAGTACTTC CASSEGMAEGQETQYF
TRBJ2-1 . . TRBV7-9 TGTGCCAGCAGCTTGGACGCTAGCCCCTACAATGAGCAGTTCTTC CASSLDASPYNEQFF
TRBJ2-5 . . TRBV7-9 TGTGCCAGCAGCTTAGGGTTGACCCAGTACTTC CASSLGLTQYF
TRBJ2-1 . . TRBV20-1 TGCAGTGCTAGTGGCGGGCCGTTGGTGAATGAGCAGTTCTTC CSASGGPLVNEQFF
TRBJ2-2 . . TRBV6-4 TGTGCCAGCAGCGCCTTGGGACCCGCGAACACCGGGGAGCTGTTTTTT CASSALGPANTGELFF
TRBJ2-2 . . TRBV7-2 TGTGCCAGCAGCTCAGGAATAGGCGGGGAGCTGTTTTTT CASSSGIGGELFF
TRBJ2-3 TRBD2 few TRBV6-1 TGTGCCAGCTCATACTCGGCTAGCGGGGCAGATACGCAGTATTTT CASSYSASGADTQYF
TRBJ1-5 . . TRBV6-5 TGTGCCAGCAGTTACTTGAACAGCAATCAGCCCCAGCATTTT CASSYLNSNQPQHF
TRBJ1-2 TRBD1 . TRBV5-1 TGCGCCAGCAGCTTGGGACAGGGGGCTGGCTACACCTTC CASSLGQGAGYTF
TRBJ2-2 TRBD1 . TRBV6-2/TRBV6-3 TGTGCCAGCACCATCAGGGGGCTGAGCACCGGGGAGCTGTTTTTT CASTIRGLSTGELFF
TRBJ2-2 . . TRBV1 TGCACCAGCAGCCAAGACCCCCGCCCCCATAACACCGGGGAGCTGTTTTTT CTSSQDPRPHNTGELFF
TRBJ1-5 . few TRBV20-1 TGCAGTGCTAGGGGCATTCAGGGTACCAATCAGCCCCAGCATTTT CSARGIQGTNQPQHF
TRBJ2-7 . . TRBV19 TGTGCCAGTAGTATCTTTCCGGGCTCCTACGAGCAGTACTTC CASSIFPGSYEQYF
TRBJ2-3 . . TRBV7-2 TGTGCCAGCAGCTTAGTTGGCGGGGCTAGCACAGATACGCAGTATTTT CASSLVGGASTDTQYF